The 4 T cell receptor beta chains below were found in one sample sequenced in a study of graft-versus-host responses after intestinal transplantation. No antigen is known for these receptors. Measured with immunoSEQ multiplex PCR; TCRdb has only the in-frame clones, and not every one. The sample has 78,000 or so clones; over 75% are singletons. Sequencing used unstimulated CD8+ T cells sorted from spleen or lymph node cells, obtained before transplant. Source of these receptors: a human donor who was the organ donor for an intestinal transplant.

The chain is built from TRBV4-1 and TRBJ1-5, with a possible D match to TRBD1 (6 bases). The CDR3 extends over 17 amino acids. Germline loops: CDR1 MGHRA, CDR2 YSYEKL. The V end lost 1 base, the J end lost 0 bases, and 13 bases lay between the germline ends. CDR3 bases: TGCGCCAGCAGCCAAGCCCCAGGACAGCTTAGCAATCAGCCCCAGCATTTT. It encodes CASSQAPGQLSNQPQHF.

The gene calls are TRBV5-1 and TRBJ2-7; D not certain. Germline-derived CDR1 and CDR2 are SGHRS and YFSETQ. With 0 bases removed from V and 3 bases from J, the gap between germline ends came to 13 bases. CDR3 length: 15 amino acids. The CDR3 sequence is CASSLALGIGYEQYF. The CDR3, as DNA: TGCGCCAGCAGCTTGGCCTTAGGGATAGGCTACGAGCAGTACTTC.

V usage is TRBV5-1 and J usage is TRBJ2-1, with D perhaps matching TRBD2 (7 bases). Trimming took off 4 bases at V and 6 bases at J, with 32 bases between the two ends. The CDR3 runs 20 residues. Germline V gene sequence: CDR1 SGHRS, CDR2 YFSETQ. The CDR3 sequence is CASSHELGISWGGQGNEQFF. The CDR3 DNA reads TGCGCCAGCAGCCACGAACTTGGGATTAGTTGGGGGGGCCAGGGCAATGAGCAGTTCTTC.

The chain combines TRBV4-1 with TRBJ1-3; no clear D gene. CDR1 is MGHRA, CDR2 YSYEKL, per germline. This CDR3 is built from 15 residues. Trimming shortened V by 1 base and J by 0 bases, and 7 bases separated the two germline ends. The CDR3 coding sequence is TGCGCCAGCAGCCAAGGGGCCCACTCTGGAAACACCATATATTTT. This encodes CASSQGAHSGNTIYF.